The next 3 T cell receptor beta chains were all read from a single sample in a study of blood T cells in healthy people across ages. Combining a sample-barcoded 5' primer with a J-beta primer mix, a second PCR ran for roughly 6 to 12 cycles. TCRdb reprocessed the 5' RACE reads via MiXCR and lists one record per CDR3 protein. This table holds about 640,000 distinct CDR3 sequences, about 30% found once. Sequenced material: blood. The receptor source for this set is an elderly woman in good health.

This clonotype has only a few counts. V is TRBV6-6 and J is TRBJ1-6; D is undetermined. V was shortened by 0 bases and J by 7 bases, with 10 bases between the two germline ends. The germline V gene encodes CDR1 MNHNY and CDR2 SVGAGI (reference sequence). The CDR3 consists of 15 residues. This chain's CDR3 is CASSYSRDGNSPLHF. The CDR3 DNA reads TGTGCCAGCAGTTACTCCCGGGATGGGAATTCACCCCTCCACTTT.

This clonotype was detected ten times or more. This CDR3 reads CASRIQGEIYGYTF. The DNA of the CDR3 is TGCGCCAGTAGGATACAGGGGGAGATCTATGGCTACACCTTC. The V call is TRBV5-1, the J call TRBJ1-2; 8 bases are a match to TRBD1. V gave up 8 bases and J gave up 4 bases; unmatched junction bases: 10. From germline, CDR1 is SGHRS and CDR2 YFSETQ. The CDR3 consists of 14 residues.

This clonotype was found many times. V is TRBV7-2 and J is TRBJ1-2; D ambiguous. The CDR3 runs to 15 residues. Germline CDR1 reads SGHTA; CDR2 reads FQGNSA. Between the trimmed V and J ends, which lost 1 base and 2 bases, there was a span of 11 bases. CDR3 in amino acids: CASSLDQTSNYGYTF. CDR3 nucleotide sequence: TGTGCCAGCAGCTTAGACCAGACGTCCAACTATGGCTACACCTTC.